This T cell receptor beta chain was captured in a study of early T cells in non-severe SARS-CoV-2 infection. Study-wide background: Chains were not paired, and sequencing was done on bulk RNA from unsorted whole blood. Study observations and caveats: VDJdb-based annotation leaned toward anti-spike CD8 responses and missed private and CD4 specificities.

This clonotype was seen many times. Its matching antigen is unknown. Researchers attached unique molecular identifiers to individual cDNA molecules. TCRdb ran MiXCR on the 5' RACE reads and lists one entry per CDR3 protein. Among about 60,000 distinct CDR3 sequences listed, roughly 5.9% were seen once. This receptor was taken from an adult who was a healthcare worker with PCR-confirmed SARS-CoV-2 infection or an uninfected control (not recorded which). The sample consisted of whole blood.

The CDR3 sequence is CASSVSGLYNEQFF. In DNA form, the CDR3 reads TGTGCCAGCAGCGTATCAGGGCTCTACAATGAGCAGTTCTTC. The V call is TRBV9, the J call TRBJ2-1, with D maybe TRBD1 (5 bases). Germline V gene lookup returns CDR1 SGDLS and CDR2 YYNGEE. The ends were cut back, 1 base at V and 3 bases at J, with 8 bases in the middle. This CDR3 has 14 amino acids.